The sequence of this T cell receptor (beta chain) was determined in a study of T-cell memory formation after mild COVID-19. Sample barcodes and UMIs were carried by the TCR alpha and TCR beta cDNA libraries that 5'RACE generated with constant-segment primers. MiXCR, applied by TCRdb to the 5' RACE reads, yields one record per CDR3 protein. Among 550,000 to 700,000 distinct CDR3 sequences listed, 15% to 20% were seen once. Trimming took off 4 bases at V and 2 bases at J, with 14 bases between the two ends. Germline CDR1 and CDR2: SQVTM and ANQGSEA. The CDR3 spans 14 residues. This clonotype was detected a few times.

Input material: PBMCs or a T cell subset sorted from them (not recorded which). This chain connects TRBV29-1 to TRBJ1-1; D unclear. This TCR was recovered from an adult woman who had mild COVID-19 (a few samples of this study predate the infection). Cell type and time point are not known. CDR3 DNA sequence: TGCAGCGTTGCAATTCGACGGGAAAACACTGAAGCTTTCTTT. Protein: CSVAIRRENTEAFF.